The text below deals with one T cell receptor (beta chain). Its recognized antigen is unknown. Per-base quality was not reported, and no clone a single base away is much larger than it. The trim is 1 base for V and 4 bases for J, with a gap of 10 bases between the germline ends. Measured from the cysteine to the phenylalanine, the CDR3 is 15 residues long. Only CDR3 DNA remains: 45 bases, in frame from the first base. The germline V gene (reference sequence) supplies CDR1 MNHEY and CDR2 SMNVEV. The time point label here, explained by the study, means: baseline before first vaccination. The vaccinee samples were drawn from two UK trials, COV001 and COV002, one of which was a single-blind randomized controlled phase 2/3 trial testing AZD1222 (ChAdOx1 nCoV-19) in healthy adults. Trial participant PBMC samples were collected at day 0 and day 28 after the second dose for TCRbeta chain sequencing. The CDR3 regions of human TCRbeta chains were subjected to immunosequencing. Under the source paper's analysis protocol: TCRs in the repertoires were compared against a reference library of SARS-CoV-2-specific TCRs that had been generated with the MIRA antigen-specificity platform. Breadth meant the fraction of unique TCRs that were SARS-CoV-2-associated, whereas depth meant the fraction of total T cells that were SARS-CoV-2-associated. Using the MIRA data, each spike-specific TCR was assigned both to the spike region to which the TCR was reactive and to a CD4 or CD8 class. Log10-transformed breadth and depth values were compared by one-way ANOVA with Sidak's multiple comparisons tests. TCRdb retrieved this table from immuneACCESS and kept in-frame rearrangements only. Not all clones are present; in checked studies, unresolved V genes account for under half, and no reason is known for the remainder. V and J calls and clone size follow that table, whereas D and trimming were derived from the DNA. The sample table lists 90,000 to 150,000 clones, approximately 86% of them with a count of one. Of the sample, about 6.2% is held by the ten largest clones.

This entry is derived from a study of T cell responses to AZD1222 COVID-19 vaccine (dated by TCRdb to about 2021). Background on the whole study: Because spike-specific TCR depth and breadth did not differ between the two schedules, AZD1222 recipients who got a second dose at roughly 4 weeks were pooled with those who got a second dose at roughly 12 weeks. TCR sequencing covered over 230 trial participants: 207 given two doses of AZD1222 and 26 given two doses of MenACWY control vaccine. Trial participants were enrolled into age subgroups of 18-55, 56-69 and 70-plus years, which contained about 150, 28 and 57 TCR-sequenced participants, respectively. Results the study describes overall, beyond this receptor: Because no day 14 peak-response samples were available, the repertoires could be characterized only after the peak T cell response. A significant rise in spike-specific TCR breadth and depth was observed after two AZD1222 doses relative to day 0 and relative to MenACWY recipients. The 56-69-year group was small, and its depth increase did not reach significance, likely because of low power. Reportedly, close to half of the unique spike-specific TCRs recognized epitopes lying outside the regions that are mutated in the B.1.351 and B.1.1.7 variants. Participants were mostly white British and included more females than males, and it was suggested by the authors that clonal diversity may have been underestimated. Conclusions about previously exposed vaccinees are limited, since just 6 or 7 AZD1222 recipients were seropositive for SARS-CoV-2 at baseline. Vaccine-associated CD4 TCRs spanned the whole spike protein, with dominant responses in regions 160-218 and 743-854.

The sequencing here drew on peripheral blood, taken on day 0 of AZD1222 vaccination. The origin of this receptor is an adult in good health. The chain couples TRBV27 to TRBJ1-4; the D gene is perhaps TRBD1, on 5 matching bases. DNA sequence: TGTGCCAGCAGTTTATATGGGGGGGGTAATGAAAAACTGTTTTTT. The encoded protein is CASSLYGGGNEKLFF.